This T cell receptor (beta chain) was documented in a study of T cells after yellow fever vaccination (dated by TCRdb to between 2018 and 2020). Describing the broader study: The SMART-Seq v4 Ultra Low Input RNA kit was used to prepare libraries from fractions with low cell numbers. Blood was drawn at multiple timepoints before and after primary and secondary immunization, with bulk PBMC replicates and cell subsets isolated. Two healthy male donors, one aged 18 to 30 and one aged 30 to 40 years, were included in the cohort. To follow T-cell clones before and after primary and booster YFV17D yellow fever vaccination, bulk TCR alpha and beta repertoires were sequenced over time.

In light of the paper, this sample's treatment or condition label describes: live attenuated yellow fever vaccine strain. At every blood-draw timepoint, two biological replicates of bulk PBMCs were collected. A standard Ficoll-Paque protocol was used to isolate PBMCs from peripheral blood. TriZol was used to extract RNA from bulk PBMCs, from CD4 and CD8 fractions, and from dextramer-positive and dextramer-negative fractions. What the authors observed across the whole study: The secondary T-cell response was found to be weaker but faster than the primary response, with a peak reached on day 5 rather than on day 15. Because the study included only a couple of donors, the extent to which the findings can be generalized is limited. A small share of clonotypes was detected in both CD4 and CD8 compartments, with the overlap likely arising from convergent recombination. Most clones expanded after primary vaccination (approximately 97% of CD4 and roughly 90% of CD8) were re-detected after the booster, suggesting that broad memory maintenance occurred. Computational filtering was needed because FACS-sorted repertoires could contain abundant contaminating clonotypes from the bulk population.

A remark on this clonotype: The antigen it recognizes is unknown. No much larger clonotype is one base removed from it; base qualities were not supplied.

TCR cDNA was made using 5'RACE template switching, a step that added a universal primer site and unique molecular identifiers. Priming for cDNA synthesis came from both the TCR alpha and TCR beta constant segments. Library amplification used two PCR steps, and the second PCR step added sample barcodes and sequencing adapters. Sequencing of the libraries was done on either Illumina HiSeq 2500 (2x100 bp) or NovaSeq (2x150 bp). From the authors' description of their analysis: MIGEC handled demultiplexing of reads and collapsing into UMI consensus sequences, while MiXCR performed V(D)J alignment. Vaccine-responding clonotypes were identified with edgeR using replicate PBMC samples, with FDR below 0.01 and a log2 fold change above 5 up to day 15 being required. CD4 or CD8 identity was assigned to each bulk clonotype according to whether the clonotype was present at higher abundance in the sequenced CD4 repertoire or the sequenced CD8 repertoire. TCRdb passed the public sequencing reads through fastp at Q25 and MiXCR, retaining productive beta sequences. A single entry per CDR3 protein holds the most common genes and DNA from its merged rows. These V and J calls derive from TCRdb rather than the authors' analysis. The sample contains approximately 580,000 distinct CDR3 sequences, about a sixth of them found a single time. The ten largest clones represent roughly 17% of the sample.

CDR3 length: 16 amino acids, cysteine to phenylalanine. The sequence is cut down to CDR3 DNA, 48 bases in frame from base 1. Deletion took 6 bases off V and 4 bases off J, with a span of 20 bases between the germline ends. Reading the germline V gene gives CDR1 SGHTA and CDR2 FQGTGA. The sequences come from PBMCs, collected 5 to 6 days after the first yellow fever vaccination. Rearrangement joined TRBV7-3 to TRBJ2-3; the D segment may tentatively be TRBD1 or TRBD2, each giving 5 matched bases. The TCR originated in a man in his late teens or twenties who received the YFV17D yellow fever vaccine. The DNA sequence is as follows: TGTGCCAGCAGTCCGGGGACGGAAAGCCCCCCAGATACGCAGTATTTT. The resulting protein is CASSPGTESPPDTQYF. The reference TRBV7-3 and TRBJ2-3 proteins fill in what lies around the CDR3, so the full variable domain reads GAGVSQTPSNKVTEKGKYVELRCDPISGHTALYWYRQSLGQGPEFLIYFQGTGAADDSGLPNDRFFAVRPEGSVSTLKIQRTERGDSAVYLCASSPGTESPPDTQYFGPGTRLTVL.